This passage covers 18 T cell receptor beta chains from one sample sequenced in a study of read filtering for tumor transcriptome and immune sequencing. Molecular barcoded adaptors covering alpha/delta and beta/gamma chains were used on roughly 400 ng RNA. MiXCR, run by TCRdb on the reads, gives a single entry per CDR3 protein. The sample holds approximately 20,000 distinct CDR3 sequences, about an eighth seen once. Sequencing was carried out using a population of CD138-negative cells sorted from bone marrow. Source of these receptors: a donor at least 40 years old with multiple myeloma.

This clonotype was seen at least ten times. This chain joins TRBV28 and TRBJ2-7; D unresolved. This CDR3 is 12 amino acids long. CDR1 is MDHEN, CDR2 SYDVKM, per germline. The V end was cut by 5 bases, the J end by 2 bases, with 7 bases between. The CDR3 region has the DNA TGTGCCAGCAGTCTTTCAACCTACGAGCAGTACTTC. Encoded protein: CASSLSTYEQYF.

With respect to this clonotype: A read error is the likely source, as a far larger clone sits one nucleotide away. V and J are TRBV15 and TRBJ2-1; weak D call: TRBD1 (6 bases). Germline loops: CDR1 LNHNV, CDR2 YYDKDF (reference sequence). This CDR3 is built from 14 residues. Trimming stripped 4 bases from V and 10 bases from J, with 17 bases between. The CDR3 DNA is TGTGCCACCAGCACCCGGGACACCCCGGGCGAGCAGTTCTTC. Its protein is CATSTRDTPGEQFF.

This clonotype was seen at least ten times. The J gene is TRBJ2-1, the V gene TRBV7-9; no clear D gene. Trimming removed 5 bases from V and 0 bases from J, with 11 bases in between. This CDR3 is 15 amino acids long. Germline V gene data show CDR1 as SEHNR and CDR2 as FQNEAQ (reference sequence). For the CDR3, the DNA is TGTGCCAGCAGCCCCGCCACCGGCTCCTACAATGAGCAGTTCTTC. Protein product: CASSPATGSYNEQFF.

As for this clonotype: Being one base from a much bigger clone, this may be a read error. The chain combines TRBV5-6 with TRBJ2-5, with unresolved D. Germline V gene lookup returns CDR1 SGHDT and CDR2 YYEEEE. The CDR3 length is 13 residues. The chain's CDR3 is CAGSLVSQETQYF. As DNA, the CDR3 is TGTGCCGGCAGCTTGGTGTCCCAAGAGACCCAGTACTTC.

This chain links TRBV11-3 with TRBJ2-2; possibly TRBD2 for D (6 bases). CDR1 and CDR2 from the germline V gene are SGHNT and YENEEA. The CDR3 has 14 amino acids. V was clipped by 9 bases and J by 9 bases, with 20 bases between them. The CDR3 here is CASMTGASTRELFF. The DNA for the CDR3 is TGTGCCAGTATGACGGGAGCCTCGACCCGGGAGCTGTTTTTT.

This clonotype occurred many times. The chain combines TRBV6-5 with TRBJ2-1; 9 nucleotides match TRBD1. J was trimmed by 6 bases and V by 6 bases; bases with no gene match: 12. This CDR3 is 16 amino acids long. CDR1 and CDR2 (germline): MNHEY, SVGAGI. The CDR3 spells CASRDLQGALFNEQFF. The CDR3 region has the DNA TGTGCCAGCAGAGACCTACAGGGGGCGTTATTCAATGAGCAGTTCTTC.

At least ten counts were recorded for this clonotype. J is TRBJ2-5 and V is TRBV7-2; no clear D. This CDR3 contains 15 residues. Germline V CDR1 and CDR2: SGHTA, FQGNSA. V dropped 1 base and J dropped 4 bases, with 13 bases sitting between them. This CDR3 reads CASSLEIGSRETQYF. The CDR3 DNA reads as TGTGCCAGCAGCTTAGAGATAGGCAGTCGAGAGACCCAGTACTTC. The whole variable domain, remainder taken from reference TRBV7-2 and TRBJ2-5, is GAGVSQSPSNKVTEKGKDVELRCDPISGHTALYWYRQSLGQGLEFLIYFQGNSAPDKSGLPSDRFSAERTGGSVSTLTIQRTQQEDSAVYLCASSLEIGSRETQYFGPGTRLLVL.

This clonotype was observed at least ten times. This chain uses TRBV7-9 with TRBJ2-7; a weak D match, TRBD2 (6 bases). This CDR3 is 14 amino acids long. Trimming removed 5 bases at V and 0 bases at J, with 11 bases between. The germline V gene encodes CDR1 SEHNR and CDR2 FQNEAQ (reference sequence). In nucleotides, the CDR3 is TGTGCCAGCAGCGCCCGGGGGAGCTCCTACGAGCAGTACTTC. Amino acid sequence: CASSARGSSYEQYF.

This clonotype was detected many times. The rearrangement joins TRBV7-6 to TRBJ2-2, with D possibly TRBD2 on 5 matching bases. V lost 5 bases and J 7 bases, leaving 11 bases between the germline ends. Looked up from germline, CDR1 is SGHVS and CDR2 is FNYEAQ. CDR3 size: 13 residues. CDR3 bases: TGTGCCAGCAGCCCTCTAGCCGTCGGGGAGCTGTTTTTT. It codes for CASSPLAVGELFF.

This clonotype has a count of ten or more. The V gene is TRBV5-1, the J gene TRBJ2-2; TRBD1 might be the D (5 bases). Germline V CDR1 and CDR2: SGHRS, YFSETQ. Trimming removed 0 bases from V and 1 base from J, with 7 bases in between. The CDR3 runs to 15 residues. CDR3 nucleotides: TGCGCCAGCAGCTTGGGTACAGGGAACACCGGGGAGCTGTTTTTT. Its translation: CASSLGTGNTGELFF.

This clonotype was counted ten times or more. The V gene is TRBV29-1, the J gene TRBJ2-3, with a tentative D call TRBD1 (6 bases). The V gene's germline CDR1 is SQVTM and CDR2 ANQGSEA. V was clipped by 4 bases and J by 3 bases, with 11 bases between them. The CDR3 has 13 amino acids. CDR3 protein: CSVGDRITDTQYF. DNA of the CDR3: TGCAGCGTTGGAGACAGGATTACAGATACGCAGTATTTT.

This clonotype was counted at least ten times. The CDR3 sequence: CASSLGLEQYF. The CDR3 region has the DNA TGTGCCAGCAGCCTCGGGCTCGAGCAGTACTTC. The chain employs TRBV3-1 and TRBJ2-7; no clear D gene. CDR1 and CDR2 from the germline V gene are LGHDT and YNNKEL (reference sequence). V lost 4 bases and J lost 6, with 7 bases in between. The CDR3 consists of 11 residues.

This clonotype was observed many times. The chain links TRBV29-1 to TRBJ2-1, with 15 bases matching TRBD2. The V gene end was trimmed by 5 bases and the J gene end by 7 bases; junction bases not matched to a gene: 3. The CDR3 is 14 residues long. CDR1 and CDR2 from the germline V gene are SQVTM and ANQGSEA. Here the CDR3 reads CSVFGTSGRNEQFF. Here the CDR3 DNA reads TGCAGCGTTTTCGGGACTAGCGGGAGGAATGAGCAGTTCTTC.

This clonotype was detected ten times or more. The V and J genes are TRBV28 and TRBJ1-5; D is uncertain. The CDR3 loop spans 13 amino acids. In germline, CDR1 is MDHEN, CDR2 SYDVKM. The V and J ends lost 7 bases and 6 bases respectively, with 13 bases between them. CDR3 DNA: TGTGCCAGCACCCTCGGGGAGAGTCAGCCCCAGCATTTT. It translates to CASTLGESQPQHF.

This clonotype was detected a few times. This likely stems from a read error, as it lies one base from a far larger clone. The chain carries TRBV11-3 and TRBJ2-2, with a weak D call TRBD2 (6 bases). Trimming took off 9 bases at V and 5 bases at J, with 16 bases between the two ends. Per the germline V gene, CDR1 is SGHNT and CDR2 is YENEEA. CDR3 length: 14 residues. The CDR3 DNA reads TGTGCCAGTATGACGGGAGCAGCGACCGGGGAGCTGTTTTTT. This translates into CASMTGAATGELFF.

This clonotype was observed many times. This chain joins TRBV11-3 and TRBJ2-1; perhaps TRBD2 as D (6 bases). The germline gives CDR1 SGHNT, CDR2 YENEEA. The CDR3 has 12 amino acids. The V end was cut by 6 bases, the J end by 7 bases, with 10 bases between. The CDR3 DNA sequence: TGTGCCAGCAGGGGGGGAAGTAATGAGCAGTTCTTC. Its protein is CASRGGSNEQFF.

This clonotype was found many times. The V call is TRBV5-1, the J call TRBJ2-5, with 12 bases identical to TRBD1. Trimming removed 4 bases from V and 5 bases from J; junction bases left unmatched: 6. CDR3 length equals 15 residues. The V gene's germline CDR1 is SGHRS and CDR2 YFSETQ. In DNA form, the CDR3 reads TGCGCCAGCAGCATAGGGGACAGGGGGCTCGAGACCCAGTACTTC. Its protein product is CASSIGDRGLETQYF. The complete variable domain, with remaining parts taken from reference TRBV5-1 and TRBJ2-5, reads KAGVTQTPRYLIKTRGQQVTLSCSPISGHRSVSWYQQTPGQGLQFLFEYFSETQRNKGNFPGRFSGRQFSNSRSEMNVSTLELGDSALYLCASSIGDRGLETQYFGPGTRLLVL.

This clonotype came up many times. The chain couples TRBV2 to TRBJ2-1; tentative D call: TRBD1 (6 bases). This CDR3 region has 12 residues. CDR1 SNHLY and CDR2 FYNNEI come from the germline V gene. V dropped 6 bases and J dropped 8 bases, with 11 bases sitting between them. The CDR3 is CASSSGADEQFF. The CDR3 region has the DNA TGTGCCAGCAGCTCAGGGGCGGATGAGCAGTTCTTC. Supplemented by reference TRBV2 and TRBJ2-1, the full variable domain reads EPEVTQTPSHQVTQMGQEVILRCVPISNHLYFYWYRQILGQKVEFLVSFYNNEISEKSEIFDDQFSVERPDGSNFTLKIRSTKLEDSAMYFCASSSGADEQFFGPGTRLTVL.